This T cell receptor (beta chain) was sequenced in a study of early T cells in non-severe SARS-CoV-2 infection. At the level of the study: Alpha and beta chains were unpaired, from unsorted whole-blood bulk RNA.

Losses at the gene ends were 6 bases for V and 4 bases for J; bases not matched to a gene: 9. This CDR3 contains 15 residues. TCRdb used MiXCR to reprocess the 5' RACE reads, holding one entry per CDR3 protein. This sample has some 71,000 distinct CDR3 sequences; less than 12% occur once, and the top ten carry 15% to 18%. In its sample, this clonotype was seen many times. The chain combines TRBV12-3 or TRBV12-4 with TRBJ1-5; TRBD1 agrees at 7 bases. Material: whole blood, obtained at baseline. This sequence was found in an adult who was a healthcare worker with PCR-confirmed SARS-CoV-2 infection or an uninfected control (not recorded which). This CDR3 reads CASSQGTASNQPQHF. In DNA, the CDR3 is TGTGCCAGCAGCCAAGGGACAGCGAGTAATCAGCCCCAGCATTTT.